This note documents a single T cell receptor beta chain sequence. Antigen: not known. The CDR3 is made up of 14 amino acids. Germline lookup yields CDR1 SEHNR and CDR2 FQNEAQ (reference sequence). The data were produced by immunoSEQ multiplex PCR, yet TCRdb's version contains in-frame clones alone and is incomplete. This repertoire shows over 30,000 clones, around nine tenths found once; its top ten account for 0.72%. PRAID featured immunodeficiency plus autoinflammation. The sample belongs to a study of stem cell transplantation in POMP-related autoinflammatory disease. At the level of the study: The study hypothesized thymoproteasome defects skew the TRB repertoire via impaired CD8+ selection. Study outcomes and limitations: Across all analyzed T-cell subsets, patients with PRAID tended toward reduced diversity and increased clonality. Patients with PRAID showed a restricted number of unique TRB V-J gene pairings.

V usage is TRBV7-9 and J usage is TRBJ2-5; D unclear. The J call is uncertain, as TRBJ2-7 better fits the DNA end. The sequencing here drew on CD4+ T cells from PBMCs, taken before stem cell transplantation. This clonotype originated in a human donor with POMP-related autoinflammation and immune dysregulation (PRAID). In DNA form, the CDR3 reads TGTGCCAGCAGCTTAGATCGCCGTGCCTACGAGCAGTACTTC. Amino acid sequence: CASSLDRRAYEQYF.